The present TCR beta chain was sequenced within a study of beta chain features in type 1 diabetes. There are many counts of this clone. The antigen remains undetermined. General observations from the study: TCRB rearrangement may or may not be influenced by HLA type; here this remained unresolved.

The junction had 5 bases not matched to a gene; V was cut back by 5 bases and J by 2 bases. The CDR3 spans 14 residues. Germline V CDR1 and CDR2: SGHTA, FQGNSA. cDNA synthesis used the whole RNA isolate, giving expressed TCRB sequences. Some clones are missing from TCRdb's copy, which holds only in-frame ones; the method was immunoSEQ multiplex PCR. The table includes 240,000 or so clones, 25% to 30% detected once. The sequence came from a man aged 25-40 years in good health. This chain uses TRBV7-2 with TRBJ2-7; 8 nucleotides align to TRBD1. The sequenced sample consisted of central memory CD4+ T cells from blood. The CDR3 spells CASSQDRGAYEQYF. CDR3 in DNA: TGTGCCAGCAGCCAAGACAGGGGAGCCTACGAGCAGTACTTC.